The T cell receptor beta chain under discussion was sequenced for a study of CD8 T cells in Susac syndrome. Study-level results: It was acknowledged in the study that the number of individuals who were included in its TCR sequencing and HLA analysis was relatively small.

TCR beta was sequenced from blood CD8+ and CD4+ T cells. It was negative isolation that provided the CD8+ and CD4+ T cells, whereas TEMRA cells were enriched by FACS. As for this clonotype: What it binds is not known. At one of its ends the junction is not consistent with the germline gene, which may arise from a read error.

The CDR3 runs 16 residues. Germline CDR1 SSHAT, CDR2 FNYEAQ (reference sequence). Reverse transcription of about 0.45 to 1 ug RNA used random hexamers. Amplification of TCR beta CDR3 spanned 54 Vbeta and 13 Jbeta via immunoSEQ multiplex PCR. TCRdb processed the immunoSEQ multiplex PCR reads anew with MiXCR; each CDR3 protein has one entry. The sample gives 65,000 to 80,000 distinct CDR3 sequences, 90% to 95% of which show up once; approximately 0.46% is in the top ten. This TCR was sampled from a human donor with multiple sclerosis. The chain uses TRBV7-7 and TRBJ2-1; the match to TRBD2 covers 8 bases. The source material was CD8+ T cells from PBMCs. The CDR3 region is CASSSTLSGGHNEQFF. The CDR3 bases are TGTGCTAGCAGCTCTACCTTGAGCGGGGGTCACAATGAGCAGTTCTTC. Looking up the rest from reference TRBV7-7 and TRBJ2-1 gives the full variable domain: GAGVSQSPRYKVTKRGQDVTLRCDPISSHATLYWYQQALGQGPEFLTYFNYEAQPDKSGLPSDRFSAERPEGSISTLTIQRTEQRDSAMYRCASSSTLSGGHNEQFFGPGTRLTVL.